The clone carrying this T cell receptor (beta chain) was counted a few times. What it binds is not known. There are 15 residues in the CDR3. V lost 3 bases, J lost 5 bases, and 0 bases stayed unmatched. Germline V gene data show CDR1 as LNHNV and CDR2 as YYDKDF (reference sequence). This record belongs to a study of beta chain features in type 1 diabetes. Broader study findings: Moderately but significantly shorter TCRB CDR3s were found in Type 1 diabetes patients in all four CD4+ subsets. Among type 1 diabetes patients, VDJ junctions had fewer insertions and more deletions.

Every isolated RNA sample was fully reverse transcribed, so sequencing captured expressed TCRB transcripts. Some clones are missing from TCRdb's copy, which holds only in-frame ones; the method was immunoSEQ multiplex PCR. The sample has 680,000 or so clones; about 14% are singletons. Sequences were obtained from naive CD4+ T cells from blood. The chain couples TRBV15 to TRBJ2-5, with 16 bases lining up with TRBD2. This receptor was identified in a man aged 18 to 30 in good health. The CDR3 loop reads CATSRGLAGGETQYF. The CDR3 DNA is TGTGCCACCAGCAGGGGACTAGCGGGAGGGGAGACCCAGTACTTC. Full variable domain (outside the CDR3, taken from reference TRBV15 and TRBJ2-5): DAMVIQNPRYQVTQFGKPVTLSCSQTLNHNVMYWYQQKSSQAPKLLFHYYDKDFNNEADTPDNFQSRRPNTSFCFLDIRSPGLGDTAMYLCATSRGLAGGETQYFGPGTRLLVL.